One T cell receptor (beta chain) is described in this entry. What it binds is not known. Trimming cost V 0 bases and J 0 bases, with 9 bases left between them. Germline V gene data show CDR1 as MNHGY and CDR2 as SAAAGT. There are 17 residues in the CDR3. TCRdb's table, derived via immunoSEQ multiplex PCR, lists solely in-frame clones and lacks some. The table includes 2,200 or so clones, roughly 22% detected once. This specimen comes from a study of T cells in localized non-small cell lung cancer. Study-level findings and limits: Clonality of T cells reached its maximum in uninvolved adjacent lung, surpassing tumor. Appearances in adjacent lung were noted for a median 57 of the top 100 tumor clones.

The sequencing here drew on lung tumor tissue, taken before any cancer treatment. The chain combines TRBV6-8 with TRBJ2-6; possibly TRBD1 or TRBD2 for D (5 bases each). This clonotype originated in a male donor older than 55 with stage II lung adenocarcinoma. The CDR3 spells CASSYSGVLSGANVLTF. Here the CDR3 DNA reads TGTGCCAGCAGTTACTCGGGGGTCCTCTCTGGGGCCAACGTCCTGACTTTC.